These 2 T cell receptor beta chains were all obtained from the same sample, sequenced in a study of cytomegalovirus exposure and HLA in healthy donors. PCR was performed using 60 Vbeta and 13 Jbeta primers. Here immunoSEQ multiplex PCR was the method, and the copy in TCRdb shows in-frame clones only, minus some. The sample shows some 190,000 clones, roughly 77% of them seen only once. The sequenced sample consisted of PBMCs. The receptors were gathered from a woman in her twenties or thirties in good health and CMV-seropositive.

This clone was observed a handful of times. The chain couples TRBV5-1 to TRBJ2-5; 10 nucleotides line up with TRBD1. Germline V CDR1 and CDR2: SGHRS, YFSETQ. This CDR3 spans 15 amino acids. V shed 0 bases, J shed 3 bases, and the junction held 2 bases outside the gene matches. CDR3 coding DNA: TGCGCCAGCAGCTTGGCCGGGACAGGGGAAGAGACCCAGTACTTC. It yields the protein CASSLAGTGEETQYF.

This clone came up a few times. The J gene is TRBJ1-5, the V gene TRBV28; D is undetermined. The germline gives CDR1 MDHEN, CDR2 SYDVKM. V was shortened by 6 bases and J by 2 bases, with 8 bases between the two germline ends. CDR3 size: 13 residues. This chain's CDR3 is CASRPRGNQPQHF. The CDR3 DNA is TGTGCCAGCAGGCCGAGGGGCAATCAGCCCCAGCATTTT.